The source of this T cell receptor beta chain is a study of blood T cell repertoires in COVID-19. Study summary: The United States, Italy and Spain were the sources of the acute and convalescent COVID-19 samples. From T cells, B-cell-depleted T cells, or PBMCs came the material, which was cDNA or gDNA.

Original analysis: Amplified reference gene primers provided the basis for estimating nucleated cell counts. Libraries were prepared by immunoSEQ multiplex PCR; TCRdb keeps only in-frame clonotypes and omits some of them. That table is the source of V, J and clone size, and D and trimming were worked out from the DNA. The table shows around 140,000 clones, with 65% to 85% occurring only once. Trimming removed 6 bases from V and 0 bases from J, with 18 bases in between. Per germline, CDR1 LGHNA and CDR2 YNFKEQ. The CDR3 is 18 residues long. The TCR originated in a woman aged 60-75 years with acute or convalescent COVID-19. The chain recombines TRBV4-2 with TRBJ2-6, with D possibly TRBD1 on 6 matching bases. The sample taken for sequencing was peripheral blood. The CDR3 protein is CASRQGGAGLSGANVLTF. The DNA of the CDR3 is TGTGCCAGCAGACAGGGCGGTGCGGGCCTCTCTGGGGCCAACGTCCTGACTTTC.